These 20 T cell receptor beta chains originate from one sample sequenced in a study of T cell repertoires in cytomegalovirus infection. MiXCR, run by TCRdb on the reads, gives a single entry per CDR3 protein. This sample has 450,000 to 600,000 distinct CDR3 sequences, with roughly 42% found just once. What these receptors recognize is not known. The sample consisted of cultured PBMCs, taken from culture after CMV antigen stimulation. Source of these receptors: a human donor in good health (CMV status not recorded). Some clones in this sample may be carry-over from other donors' samples.

This clonotype showed up just once. This chain connects TRBV6-6 to TRBJ2-1; tentatively, D is TRBD2 (6 bases). Germline loops: CDR1 MNHNY, CDR2 SVGAGI (reference sequence). The V gene lost 5 bases and the J gene lost 9 bases, with 14 bases spanning the gap. CDR3 size: 13 residues. The CDR3 spells CASSPPGTSEQFF. The CDR3 nucleotides read TGTGCCAGCAGTCCTCCCGGGACTTCTGAGCAGTTCTTC.

The chain uses TRBV20-1 and TRBJ1-4; 9 nucleotides match TRBD1. V gave up 1 base and J gave up 6 bases; unmatched junction bases: 6. The germline V gene has CDR1 DFQATT and CDR2 SNEGSKA (reference sequence). The CDR3 is 15 amino acids. CDR3 nucleotides: TGCAGTGCTAGAGGGACGACAGGGGGATATGAAAAACTGTTTTTT. Translated, it gives CSARGTTGGYEKLFF.

The chain links TRBV6-1 to TRBJ1-5; D possibly corresponds to TRBD1 (5 bases). The CDR3 extends over 16 amino acids. Trimming shortened V by 2 bases and J by 0 bases, and 11 bases separated the two germline ends. The germline V gene has CDR1 MNHNS and CDR2 SASEGT. The CDR3 region is CASSEFGTDSNQPQHF. The CDR3 DNA reads TGTGCCAGCAGTGAATTTGGGACTGATAGCAATCAGCCCCAGCATTTT.

The V gene is TRBV7-4, the J gene TRBJ1-1, with 11 bases fitting TRBD1. J gave up 4 bases and V 3 bases, and 4 bases lay outside the gene matches. Per germline, CDR1 SGHVT and CDR2 SQSDAQ. CDR3 length: 15 residues. This CDR3 reads CASSLGTGGITEAFF. CDR3 DNA: TGTGCCAGCAGCTTGGGGACAGGGGGAATCACTGAAGCTTTCTTT.

The J gene is TRBJ2-7, the V gene TRBV6-2 or TRBV6-3; 8 bases line up with TRBD1. The length of the CDR3 is 13 residues. V lost 11 bases to trimming and J lost 9 bases; unmatched junction nucleotides: 15. Per germline, CDR1 MNHEY and CDR2 SVGEGT. CDR3: CAGAGTGGKGQYF. Here the CDR3 DNA reads TGTGCCGGCGCCGGGACAGGTGGTAAGGGGCAGTACTTC.

This clonotype was counted at least ten times. The chain recombines TRBV7-2 with TRBJ1-5; maybe TRBD1 (5 bases). CDR1 and CDR2 from the germline V gene are SGHTA and FQGNSA. V was cut by 3 bases and J by 11 bases, with 23 bases left in between. The CDR3 totals 16 residues. This chain's CDR3 is CASSLGPRQTHLSQHF. CDR3 coding DNA: TGTGCCAGCAGCTTGGGCCCCAGACAGACGCATCTATCCCAGCATTTT.

This clonotype was picked up a small number of times. The chain is built from TRBV6-7 and TRBJ2-6; 7 nucleotides agree with TRBD1. TRBV6-7 is given ORF status, its function remaining uncertain. The CDR3 sequence is 20 residues long. The trim removed 6 bases at V and 2 bases at J, leaving 19 bases unmatched. The DNA for the CDR3 is TGTGCCAGCAGCCCCGAAGGGGGCACAGGGACCTACACTGGGGCCAACGTCCTGACTTTC. Amino acid sequence: CASSPEGGTGTYTGANVLTF.

The chain employs TRBV7-9 and TRBJ1-1; possible D gene TRBD1, 5 bases. The V gene lost 4 bases and the J gene lost 0 bases, with 9 bases spanning the gap. CDR1 is SEHNR and CDR2 is FQNEAQ in the germline V gene (reference sequence). The CDR3 runs 14 residues. As DNA, the CDR3 is TGTGCCAGCAGCTATGCAGGGATGAACACTGAAGCTTTCTTT. It translates to CASSYAGMNTEAFF.

This clonotype was picked up a small number of times. The V call is TRBV7-8, the J call TRBJ1-4; D is uncertain. V lost 2 bases and J lost 7, with 8 bases in between. The germline CDR1 and CDR2 sequences are SGHVS and FQNEAQ. The CDR3 totals 13 residues. The chain's CDR3 is CASSLIPLEKLFF. Written as DNA, the CDR3 is TGTGCCAGCAGCTTAATTCCTCTTGAAAAACTGTTTTTT.

This clonotype has just a few counts. This chain uses TRBV7-6 with TRBJ2-3, with 8 bases fitting TRBD2. V gave up 5 bases and J gave up 0 bases; unmatched junction bases: 7. The CDR3 consists of 16 residues. Germline V gives CDR1 SGHVS, CDR2 FNYEAQ. CDR3 sequence (DNA): TGTGCCAGCAGCCGCAGGGGACTAGAAAGCACAGATACGCAGTATTTT. Its translation is CASSRRGLESTDTQYF.

The gene calls are TRBV7-2 and TRBJ2-4, with a weak D call TRBD2 (5 bases). CDR1 is SGHTA, CDR2 FQGNSA, per germline. The ends were cut back, 4 bases at V and 0 bases at J, with 7 bases in the middle. This CDR3 contains 14 residues. CDR3 nucleotide sequence: TGTGCCAGCAGCTCGCGGGTAGCCAAAAACATTCAGTACTTC. Residues: CASSSRVAKNIQYF.

V and J are TRBV27 and TRBJ1-4; possible D gene TRBD1, 5 bases. The V and J ends lost 5 bases and 4 bases respectively, with 8 bases between them. Germline V lookup: CDR1 MNHEY, CDR2 SMNVEV (reference sequence). CDR3 length equals 13 residues. The CDR3 reads CASSRQFNEKLFF. As DNA, the CDR3 is TGTGCCAGCAGTCGACAGTTTAATGAAAAACTGTTTTTT.

This clonotype occurred once. The V gene is TRBV2, the J gene TRBJ1-5; 7 bases are shared with TRBD1. The trim removed 3 bases at V and 9 bases at J, leaving 5 bases unmatched. CDR3 length equals 13 residues. Germline assignment: CDR1 SNHLY and CDR2 FYNNEI. The CDR3 coding sequence is TGTGCCAGCAGTGAGGACAGGCGGGGGCCCCAGCATTTT. Translated, it gives CASSEDRRGPQHF.

This clonotype turned up a few times. This sequence joins TRBV7-6 and TRBJ2-1, with a tentative D call TRBD1 (6 bases). The CDR3 spans 14 residues. V lost 2 bases and J lost 1, with 6 bases in between. From germline, CDR1 is SGHVS and CDR2 FNYEAQ. DNA for the CDR3: TGTGCCAGCAGCTTAACAGGGTCCTACAATGAGCAGTTCTTC. As protein: CASSLTGSYNEQFF. Complete variable domain (other parts from reference TRBV7-6 and TRBJ2-1): GAGVSQSPRYKVTKRGQDVALRCDPISGHVSLYWYRQALGQGPEFLTYFNYEAQQDKSGLPNDRFSAERPEGSISTLTIQRTEQRDSAMYRCASSLTGSYNEQFFGPGTRLTVL.

This clonotype has more than one count but fewer than ten. The chain employs TRBV6-5 and TRBJ1-1; D ambiguous. The CDR3 has 13 amino acids. The germline gives CDR1 MNHEY, CDR2 SVGAGI. V lost 2 bases and J lost 0, with 4 bases in between. The chain's CDR3 is CASSYGMNTEAFF. DNA of the CDR3: TGTGCCAGCAGTTACGGCATGAACACTGAAGCTTTCTTT.

This rearrangement joins TRBV2 to TRBJ1-5; D unclear. This CDR3 has 15 amino acids. V was shortened by 1 base and J by 2 bases, with 9 bases between the two germline ends. The germline V gene has CDR1 SNHLY and CDR2 FYNNEI. The CDR3 nucleotides are TGTGCCAGCAGTGAAGGGTCAGGAGGCAATCAGCCCCAGCATTTT. Translation gives CASSEGSGGNQPQHF.

V and J are TRBV6-5 and TRBJ1-6; TRBD1 aligns across 8 bases. In germline, CDR1 is MNHEY, CDR2 SVGAGI. The CDR3 runs 13 residues. The J segment lost 9 bases and the V segment lost 5 bases, leaving 3 bases of the junction unmatched. The CDR3 nucleotides read TGTGCCAGCAGTGAGGGACAGGCTTCACCCCTCCACTTT. Translated, it gives CASSEGQASPLHF.

Comment on this clonotype: A junction end diverges from the germline sequence, so it may reflect a read error. V usage is TRBV11-2 and J usage is TRBJ2-1; D ambiguous. Germline assignment: CDR1 SGHAT and CDR2 FQNNGV. There are 15 residues in the CDR3. This CDR3 reads CASSYFASSSNEQFF. In DNA form, the CDR3 reads TGTGCCAGCAGCTATTTCGCATCATCCTCCAATGAGCAGTTCTTC.

This clonotype has more than one count but fewer than ten. The chain combines TRBV6-8 with TRBJ1-1, with 9 bases identical to TRBD1. Trimming cost V 2 bases and J 11 bases; bases outside gene matches: 6. Per germline, CDR1 MNHGY and CDR2 SAAAGT. The CDR3 spans 13 residues. CDR3 nucleotides: TGTGCCAGCAGTTACCGGGACAGGGTGGGGGCTTTCTTT. The encoded protein is CASSYRDRVGAFF.

The rearrangement links TRBV25-1 to TRBJ2-1; D is possibly TRBD1 or TRBD2 (5 bases each). Germline values: CDR1 MGHDK, CDR2 SYGVNS. There are 14 residues in the CDR3. With 7 bases removed from V and 0 bases from J, the gap between germline ends came to 10 bases. In DNA form, the CDR3 reads TGTGCCAGCAATTCAGGGAGCTCCTACAATGAGCAGTTCTTC. As protein: CASNSGSSYNEQFF.